This T cell receptor (beta chain) was retrieved from a study of a mutant IDH1 vaccine in newly diagnosed glioma listed by TCRdb under 2021. The study in broad terms: Across visits V03 through V10, patients got a total of eight vaccinations, given in weeks 1, 3, 5, 7, 11, 15, 19 and 23. Of the approximately 29 treated patients, around 62% were male and around 38% were female, and a mean age of approximately 40 years was recorded. Vaccination was initiated 4-6 weeks after radiotherapy alone, or concurrently with temozolomide cycles in the chemotherapy-containing groups. Longitudinal TCRB deep sequencing was done for 25 treated patients, wherever samples were available for exploratory analyses. Peripheral blood was collected at six visits: V03 (baseline), V05, V07, V10, V12 and V13. Prior to enrollment, standard therapy consisting of radiotherapy alone, temozolomide alone, or radiochemotherapy with temozolomide had been administered to patients, with the combination being received by most patients. The investigation overall reported the following: The authors noted that analyses of patient blood samples could not be reproduced because of sample limitations. No apparent relationship was observed between pseudoprogression and alterations in the top peripheral T cell clonotypes detected by TCRB sequencing. Vaccine-induced immune responses across multiple MHC alleles were detected in over 80% of patients. Availability determined which PBMC samples were chosen for TCRB deep sequencing.

Receptor libraries were prepared by the immunoSEQ multiplex PCR assay. Following the manufacturer's protocol, the hsTCRB Kit was used to amplify rearranged TCR beta chain sequences. Sequencing of TCRB libraries was carried out on an Illumina MiSeq. Processing in the source paper ran as follows. The kit vendor's proprietary platform handled demultiplexing, trimming and gene mapping. TCRdb holds this immuneACCESS table with in-frame rearrangements only. Some clones are missing; in checked studies, unresolved V genes explain under half, and the rest has no known cause. The V and J calls and the clone size are those of that table, but D and trimming were determined from the DNA. The sample includes 37,000 or so clones, with roughly 80% observed a single time. The ten biggest clones cover about 24% of the sample. Per the publication, the time point label means: week 5, during vaccination. Each vaccine dose, consisting of 300 ug of a 20-mer mutant IDH1 peptide in Montanide, was administered subcutaneously with topical imiquimod. Newly diagnosed WHO grade 3 or 4 IDH1-mutant astrocytomas showing loss of nuclear ATRX were present in the donors. The samples were drawn from NOA16, a multicentre, single-arm, open-label phase I trial in Germany that tested a mutant IDH1 peptide vaccine in humans for the first time. Genomic DNA for TCRB sequencing was extracted from EDTA blood using the DNeasy Blood and Tissue Kit.

Its CDR3 holds 16 amino acids, cysteine through phenylalanine. Only the CDR3 DNA is retained, 48 bases long and in frame from the first base. The CDR1 and CDR2 encoded by the germline V gene are LGHNA and YSLEER. The trim is 0 bases for V and 2 bases for J, with a gap of 14 bases between the germline ends. With regard to this clone: The clone's antigen remains unknown. Per-base quality was not reported, and no clone a single base away is much larger than it.

This material consisted of PBMCs, taken from a glioma patient whose treatment included an IDH1 peptide vaccine. This TCR was sampled from a man aged 25 to 40 with glioma. The receptor chain draws on TRBV4-3 and TRBJ2-7; the D segment is perhaps TRBD1 or TRBD2, each sharing 6 matched bases. CDR3 reads: CASSQDWGAATYEQYF. The nucleotide sequence reads TGCGCCAGCAGCCAAGATTGGGGGGCCGCGACCTACGAGCAGTACTTC.